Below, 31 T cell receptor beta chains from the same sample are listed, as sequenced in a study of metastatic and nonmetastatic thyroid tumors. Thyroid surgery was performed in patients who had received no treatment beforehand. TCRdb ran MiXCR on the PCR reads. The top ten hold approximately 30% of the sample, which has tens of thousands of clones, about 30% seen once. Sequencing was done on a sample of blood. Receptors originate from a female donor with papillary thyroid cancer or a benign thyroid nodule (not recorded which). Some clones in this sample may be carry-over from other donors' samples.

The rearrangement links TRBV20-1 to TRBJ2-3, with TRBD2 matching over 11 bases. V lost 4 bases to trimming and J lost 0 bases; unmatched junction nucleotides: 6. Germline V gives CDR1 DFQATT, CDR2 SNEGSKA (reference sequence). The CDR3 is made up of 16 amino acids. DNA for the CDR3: TGCAGTGCTACGGGCCTAGCGGGAGGTAGCACAGATACGCAGTATTTT. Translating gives CSATGLAGGSTDTQYF.

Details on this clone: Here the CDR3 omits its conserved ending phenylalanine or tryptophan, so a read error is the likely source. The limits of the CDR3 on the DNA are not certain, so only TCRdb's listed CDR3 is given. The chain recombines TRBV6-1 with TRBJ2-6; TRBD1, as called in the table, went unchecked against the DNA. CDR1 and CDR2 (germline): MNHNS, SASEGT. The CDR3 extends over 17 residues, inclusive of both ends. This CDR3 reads CASAGETGTPGANVLTY.

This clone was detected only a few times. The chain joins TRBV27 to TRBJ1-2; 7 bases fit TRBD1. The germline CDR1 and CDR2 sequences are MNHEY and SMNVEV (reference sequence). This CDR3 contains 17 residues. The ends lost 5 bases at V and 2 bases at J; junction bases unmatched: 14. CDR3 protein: CASSPNIHGTENYGYTF. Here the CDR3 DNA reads TGTGCCAGCAGTCCGAACATACACGGGACAGAAAACTATGGCTACACCTTC.

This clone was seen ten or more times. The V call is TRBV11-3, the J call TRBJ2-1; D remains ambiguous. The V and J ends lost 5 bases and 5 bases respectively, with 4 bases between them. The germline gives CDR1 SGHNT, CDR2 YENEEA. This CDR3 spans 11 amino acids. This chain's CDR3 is CASSMNNEQFF. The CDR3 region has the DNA TGTGCCAGCAGCATGAACAATGAGCAGTTCTTC.

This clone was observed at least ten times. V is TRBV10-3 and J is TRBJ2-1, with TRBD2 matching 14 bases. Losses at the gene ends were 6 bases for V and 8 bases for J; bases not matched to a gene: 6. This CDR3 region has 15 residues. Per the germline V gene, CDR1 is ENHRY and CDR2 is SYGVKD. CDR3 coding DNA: TGTGCCATCAGGGCCGGGACTAGCGGGAGCCATGAGCAGTTCTTC. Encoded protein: CAIRAGTSGSHEQFF.

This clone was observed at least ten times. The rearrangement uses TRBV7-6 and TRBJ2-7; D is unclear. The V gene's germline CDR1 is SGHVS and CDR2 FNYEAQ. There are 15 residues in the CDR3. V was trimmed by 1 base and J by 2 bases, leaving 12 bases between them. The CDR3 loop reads CASSLESGRTYEQYF. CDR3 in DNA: TGTGCCAGCAGCTTAGAGAGTGGCAGGACCTACGAGCAGTACTTC.

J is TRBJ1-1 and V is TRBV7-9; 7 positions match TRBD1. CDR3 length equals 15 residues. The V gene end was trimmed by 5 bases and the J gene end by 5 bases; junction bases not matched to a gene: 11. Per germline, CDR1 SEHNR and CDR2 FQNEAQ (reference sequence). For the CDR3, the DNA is TGTGCCAGCAGCGATTCTTCAGGGGGGGGAACTGAAGCTTTCTTT. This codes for CASSDSSGGGTEAFF.

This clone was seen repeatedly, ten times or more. As DNA, the CDR3 is TGTGCCAGCAGGCTTACTGGGGCCAACGTCCTGACTTTC. Its translation: CASRLTGANVLTF. The chain is built from TRBV27 and TRBJ2-6; D call uncertain. The V end lost 6 bases, the J end lost 2 bases, and 5 bases lay between the germline ends. This CDR3 spans 13 amino acids. CDR1 is MNHEY and CDR2 is SMNVEV in the germline V gene (reference sequence).

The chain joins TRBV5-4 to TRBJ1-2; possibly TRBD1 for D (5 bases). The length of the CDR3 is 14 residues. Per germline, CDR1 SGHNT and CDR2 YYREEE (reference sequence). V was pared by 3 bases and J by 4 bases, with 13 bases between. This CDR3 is CASSSPTDFYGYTF. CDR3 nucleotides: TGTGCCAGCAGCTCGCCGACAGATTTCTATGGCTACACCTTC.

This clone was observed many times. CDR3 nucleotide sequence: TGTGCCAGTAGTAACCCCCAGAAAGCTTCGAAGTTGAAAGCTTTCTTT. As protein: CASSNPQKASKLKAFF. The chain employs TRBV19 and TRBJ1-1; D gene ambiguous. This CDR3 is 16 amino acids long. V shed 4 bases and J shed 9 bases, with 24 bases lying between them. The V gene's germline CDR1 is LNHDA and CDR2 SQIVND (reference sequence).

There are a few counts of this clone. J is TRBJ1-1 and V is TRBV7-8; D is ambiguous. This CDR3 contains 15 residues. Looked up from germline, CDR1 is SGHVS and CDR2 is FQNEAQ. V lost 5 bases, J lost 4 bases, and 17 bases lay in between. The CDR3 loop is CASSATRLEGTEAFF. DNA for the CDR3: TGTGCCAGCAGCGCGACACGGTTAGAGGGCACTGAAGCTTTCTTT.

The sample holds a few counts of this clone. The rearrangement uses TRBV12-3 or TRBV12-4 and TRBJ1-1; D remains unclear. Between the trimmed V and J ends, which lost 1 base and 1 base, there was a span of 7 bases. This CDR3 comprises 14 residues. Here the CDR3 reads CASSLVTWNTEAFF. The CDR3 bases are TGTGCCAGCAGTTTAGTGACATGGAACACTGAAGCTTTCTTT.

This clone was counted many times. Written as DNA, the CDR3 is TGTGCCAGTAGTACCGGGACAGTCCTTTACTATGGCTACACCTTC. Its protein product is CASSTGTVLYYGYTF. This chain connects TRBV19 to TRBJ1-2; 7 bases line up with TRBD1. Germline CDR1 reads LNHDA; CDR2 reads SQIVND (reference sequence). V shed 4 bases, J shed 3 bases, and the junction held 8 bases outside the gene matches. This CDR3 has 15 amino acids.

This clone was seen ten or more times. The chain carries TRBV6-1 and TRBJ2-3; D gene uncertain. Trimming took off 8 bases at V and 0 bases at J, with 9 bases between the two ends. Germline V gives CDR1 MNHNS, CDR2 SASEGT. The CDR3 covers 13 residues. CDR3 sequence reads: CASGVGSTDTQYF. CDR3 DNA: TGTGCCAGCGGGGTCGGGAGCACAGATACGCAGTATTTT.

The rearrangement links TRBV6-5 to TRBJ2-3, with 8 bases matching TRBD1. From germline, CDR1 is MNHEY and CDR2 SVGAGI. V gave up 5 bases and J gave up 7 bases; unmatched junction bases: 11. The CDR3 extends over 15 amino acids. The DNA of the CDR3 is TGTGCCAGCAGTAACCCCGGGACAGGTTCATATACGCAGTATTTT. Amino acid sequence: CASSNPGTGSYTQYF.

The CDR3: CASKVQGALNSPLHF. CDR3 coding DNA: TGTGCCAGCAAAGTACAGGGGGCGCTTAATTCACCCCTCCACTTT. The chain links TRBV12-3 or TRBV12-4 to TRBJ1-6, with 9 bases that match TRBD1. The CDR3 loop spans 15 amino acids. V shed 7 bases and J 6 bases; nucleotides not matched to a gene: 7.

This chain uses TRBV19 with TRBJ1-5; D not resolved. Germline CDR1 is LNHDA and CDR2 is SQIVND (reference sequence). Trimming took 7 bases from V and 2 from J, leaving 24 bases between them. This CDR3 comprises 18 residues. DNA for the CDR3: TGTGCCAGTACCATCACACGCTTCCAATTTAATCGCAATCAGCCCCAGCATTTT. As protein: CASTITRFQFNRNQPQHF. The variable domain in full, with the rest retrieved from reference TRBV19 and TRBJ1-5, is DGGITQSPKYLFRKEGQNVTLSCEQNLNHDAMYWYRQDPGQGLRLIYYSQIVNDFQKGDIAEGYSVSREKKESFPLTVTSAQKNPTAFYLCASTITRFQFNRNQPQHFGDGTRLSIL.

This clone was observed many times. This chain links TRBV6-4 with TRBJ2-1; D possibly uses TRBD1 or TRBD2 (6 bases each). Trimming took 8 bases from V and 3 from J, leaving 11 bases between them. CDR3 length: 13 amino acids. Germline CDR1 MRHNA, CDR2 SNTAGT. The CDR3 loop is CASRGGHYNEQFF. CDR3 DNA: TGTGCCAGCCGAGGGGGGCACTACAATGAGCAGTTCTTC.

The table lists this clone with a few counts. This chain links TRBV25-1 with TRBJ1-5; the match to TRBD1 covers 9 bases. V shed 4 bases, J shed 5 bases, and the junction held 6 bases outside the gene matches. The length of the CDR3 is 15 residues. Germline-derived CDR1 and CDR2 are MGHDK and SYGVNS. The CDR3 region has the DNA TGTGCCAGCAGTGGCTCACAGGGGGCAGATCAGCCCCAGCATTTT. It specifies CASSGSQGADQPQHF.

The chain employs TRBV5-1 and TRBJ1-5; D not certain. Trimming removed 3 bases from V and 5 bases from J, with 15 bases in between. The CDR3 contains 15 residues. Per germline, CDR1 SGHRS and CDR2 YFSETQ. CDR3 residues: CASSSLGGSDQPQHF. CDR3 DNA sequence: TGCGCCAGCAGCTCGTTGGGAGGGAGCGATCAGCCCCAGCATTTT.

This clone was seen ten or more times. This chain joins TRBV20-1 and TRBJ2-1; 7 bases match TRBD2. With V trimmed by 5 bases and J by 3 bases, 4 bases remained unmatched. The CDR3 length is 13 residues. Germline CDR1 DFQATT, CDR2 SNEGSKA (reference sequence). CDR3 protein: CSAFRDYYNEQFF. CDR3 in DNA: TGCAGTGCTTTCCGGGACTACTACAATGAGCAGTTCTTC.

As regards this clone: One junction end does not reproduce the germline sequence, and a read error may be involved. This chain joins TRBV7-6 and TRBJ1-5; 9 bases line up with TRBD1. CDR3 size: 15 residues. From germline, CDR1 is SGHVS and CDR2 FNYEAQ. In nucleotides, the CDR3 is TGTTCCAGCAGCTTGGTGACAGGGGGAAATCAGCCCCAGCATTTT. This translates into CSSSLVTGGNQPQHF.

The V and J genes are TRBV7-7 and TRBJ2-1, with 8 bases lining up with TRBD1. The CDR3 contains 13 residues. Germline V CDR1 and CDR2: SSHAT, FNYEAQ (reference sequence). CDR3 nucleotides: TGTGTTAGCAGCCCCGACAGGGGAAATGAGCAGTTCTTC. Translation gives CVSSPDRGNEQFF.

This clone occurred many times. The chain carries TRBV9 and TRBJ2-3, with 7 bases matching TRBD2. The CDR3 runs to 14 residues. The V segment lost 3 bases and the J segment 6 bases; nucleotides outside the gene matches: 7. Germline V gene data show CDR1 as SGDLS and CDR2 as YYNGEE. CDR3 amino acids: CASSAGGGQDTQYF. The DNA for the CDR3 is TGTGCCAGCAGCGCGGGAGGCGGTCAGGATACGCAGTATTTT. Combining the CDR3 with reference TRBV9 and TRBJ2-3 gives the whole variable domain DSGVTQTPKHLITATGQRVTLRCSPRSGDLSVYWYQQSLDQGLQFLIQYYNGEERAKGNILERFSAQQFPDLHSELNLSSLELGDSALYFCASSAGGGQDTQYFGPGTRLTVL.

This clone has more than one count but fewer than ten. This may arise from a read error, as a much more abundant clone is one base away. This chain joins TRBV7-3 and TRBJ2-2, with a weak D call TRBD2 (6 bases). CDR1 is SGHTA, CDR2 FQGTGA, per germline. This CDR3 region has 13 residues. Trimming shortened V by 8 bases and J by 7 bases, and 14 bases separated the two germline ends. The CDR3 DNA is TGTGCCAGCGGCAAGGGAGGTGGCGGGGAGCTGTTTTTT. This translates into CASGKGGGGELFF.

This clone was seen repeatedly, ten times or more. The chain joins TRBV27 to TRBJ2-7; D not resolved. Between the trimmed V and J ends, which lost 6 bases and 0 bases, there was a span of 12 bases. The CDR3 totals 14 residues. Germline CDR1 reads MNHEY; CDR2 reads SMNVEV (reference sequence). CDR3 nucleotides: TGTGCCAGCAGATTAACAGTCTCCTCCTACGAGCAGTACTTC. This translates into CASRLTVSSYEQYF.

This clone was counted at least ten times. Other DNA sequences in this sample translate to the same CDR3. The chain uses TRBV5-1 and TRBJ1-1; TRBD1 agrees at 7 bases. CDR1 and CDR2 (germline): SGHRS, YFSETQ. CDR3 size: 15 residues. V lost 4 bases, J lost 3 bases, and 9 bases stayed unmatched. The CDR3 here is CASSQSAGGDTEAFF. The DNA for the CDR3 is TGCGCCAGCAGCCAATCGGCAGGGGGGGACACTGAAGCTTTCTTT.

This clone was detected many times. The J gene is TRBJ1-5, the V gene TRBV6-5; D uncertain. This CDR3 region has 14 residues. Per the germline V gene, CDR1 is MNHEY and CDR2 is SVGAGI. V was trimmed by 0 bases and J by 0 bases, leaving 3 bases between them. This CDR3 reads CASSYSGSNQPQHF. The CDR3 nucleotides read TGTGCCAGCAGTTACTCGGGTAGCAATCAGCCCCAGCATTTT.

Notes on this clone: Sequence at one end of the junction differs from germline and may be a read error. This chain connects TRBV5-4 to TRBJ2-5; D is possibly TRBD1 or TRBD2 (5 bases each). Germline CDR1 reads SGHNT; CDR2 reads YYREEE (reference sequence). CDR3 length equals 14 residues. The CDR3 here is CDSSSPGPEETQYF. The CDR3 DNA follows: TGTGACAGCAGCTCACCGGGACCAGAGGAGACCCAGTACTTC. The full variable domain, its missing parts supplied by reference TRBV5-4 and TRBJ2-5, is ETGVTQSPTHLIKTRGQQVTLRCSSQSGHNTVSWYQQALGQGPQFIFQYYREEENGRGNFPPRFSGLQFPNYSSELNVNALELDDSALYLCDSSSPGPEETQYFGPGTRLLVL.

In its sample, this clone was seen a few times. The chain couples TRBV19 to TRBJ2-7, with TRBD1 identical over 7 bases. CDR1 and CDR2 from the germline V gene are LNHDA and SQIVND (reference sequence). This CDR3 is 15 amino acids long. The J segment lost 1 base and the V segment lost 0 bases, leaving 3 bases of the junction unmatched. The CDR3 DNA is TGTGCCAGTAGTATAGATGGCAGGGGGTCCTACGAGCAGTACTTC. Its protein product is CASSIDGRGSYEQYF.

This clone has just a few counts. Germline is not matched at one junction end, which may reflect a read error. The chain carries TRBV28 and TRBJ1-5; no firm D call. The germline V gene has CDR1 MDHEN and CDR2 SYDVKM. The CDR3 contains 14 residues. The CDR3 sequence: CASSSQVGTQSQHF. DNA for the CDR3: TGTGCCAGCAGTTCCCAGGTGGGTACTCAGTCCCAGCATTTT.